A selection of T cell receptor beta chains follows, all from one sample in a study of cytomegalovirus exposure and HLA in healthy donors. Measured with immunoSEQ multiplex PCR; TCRdb has only the in-frame clones, and not every one. The sample has more than 95,000 clones, approximately 80% seen once; the top ten hold around 5.1%. Sequenced: PBMCs. The receptor set was obtained from a male donor in good health and CMV-seronegative. Both conserved end residues are part of each CDR3. D genes are given only for firm matches. Clone size is stated in some rows and not others, as once, few, many or a class when expanded.

TRBD1	TRBJ2-3	TRBV7-2	NA	TGTGCCAGCAGCCGGGTGGCCGGGACAGGGGGAACAGATACGCAGTATTTT	CASSRVAGTGGTDTQYF
NA	TRBJ2-3	TRBV5-1	NA	TGCGCCAGCAGCCCAGACAGTCAAGTTAAGCCCACAGATACGCAGTATTTT	CASSPDSQVKPTDTQYF
NA	TRBJ1-2	TRBV28	NA	TGTGCCAGTCGTCAGATTCAATACACCTTC	CASRQIQYTF
TRBD1	TRBJ1-1	TRBV19	once	TGTGCCAGTAGTGACAGGGGAAGGTACACTGAAGCTTTCTTT	CASSDRGRYTEAFF
NA	TRBJ2-2	TRBV6-7	NA	TGTGCCAGCAGTTACACAGGGCGTGGTGCCGGGGAGCTGTTTTTT	CASSYTGRGAGELFF
TRBD2	TRBJ2-7	TRBV5-1	NA	TGCGCCAGCAGCTTCCGGGGAGGGGCCGTCTCCTACGAGCAGTACTTC	CASSFRGGAVSYEQYF
NA	TRBJ1-2	TRBV25-1	once	TGTGCCAGCAGTCTTAACTATGGCTACACCTTC	CASSLNYGYTF
NA	TRBJ1-6	TRBV9	few	TGTGCCAGCAGCGCGCAGGTTACCGATTCACCCCTCCACTTT	CASSAQVTDSPLHF
NA	TRBJ1-2	TRBV9	NA	TGTGCCAGCAGCGTAGTAGGGGCTTGGGGTGGCTACACCTTC	CASSVVGAWGGYTF
NA	TRBJ2-2	TRBV2	NA	TGTGCCAGCAGTGAAGCGAGGGGCAGGGGGGTCACCGGGGAGCTGTTTTTT	CASSEARGRGVTGELFF
NA	TRBJ2-2	TRBV2	NA	TGTGCCAGCAGAGGGACTCCAATGAGAACCGGGGAGCTGTTTTTT	CASRGTPMRTGELFF
TRBD2	TRBJ2-1	TRBV7-9	few	TGTTGCAGCAGCTTAGAGGTAGCGGGACGGAATGAGCAGTTCTTC	CCSSLEVAGRNEQFF
NA	TRBJ2-1	TRBV9	few	TGTGCCAGCAGCGTAGCTAGCTCCTACAATGAGCAGTTCTTC	CASSVASSYNEQFF
NA	TRBJ2-1	TRBV27	NA	TGTGCCAGCAGTTCGGGACTGTCCGTCCATGAGCAGTTCTTC	CASSSGLSVHEQFF
TRBD2	TRBJ2-1	TRBV4-2	NA	TGTGCCAGCAGCCAATCGTGGGGACTAGCTTACAATGAGCAGTTCTTC	CASSQSWGLAYNEQFF
NA	TRBJ2-5	TRBV20-1	NA	TGCAGTGTTCAGAGGGCGGAGACCCAGTACTTC	CSVQRAETQYF
NA	TRBJ2-7	TRBV21-1	NA	TGTGCCAGCAGCAAAGGGGACAGGGATTCCTACGAGCAGTACTTC	CASSKGDRDSYEQYF
NA	TRBJ2-5	TRBV4-3	NA	TGCGCCAGCAGCCAAGAAGAGACAGGGGCGGGGGGGGTGGAGACCCAGTACTTC	CASSQEETGAGGVETQYF
TRBD2	TRBJ2-1	TRBV7-9	NA	TGTGCCAGCAGCCCGGCTAGCGGGAGTCCCAATGAGCAGTTCTTC	CASSPASGSPNEQFF
NA	TRBJ2-1	TRBV9	NA	TGTGCCAGCAGCGTACTAGGGACTGATTTTGAGCAGTTCTTC	CASSVLGTDFEQFF
TRBD1	TRBJ1-1	TRBV11-3	once	TGTGCCAGCAGCCCCGGACAGGGGTGGGGGAGTAACACTGAAGCTTTCTTT	CASSPGQGWGSNTEAFF
NA	TRBJ1-5	TRBV10-2	few	TGCGCCAGCAGTGTCGCAGGGGTTATTGCGAGTCCCCAGCATTTT	CASSVAGVIASPQHF
TRBD2	TRBJ2-1	TRBV9	once	TGTGCCAGCAGCGTAGGCGGGAGTCATCCCAATGAGCAGTTCTTC	CASSVGGSHPNEQFF
TRBD2	TRBJ2-3	TRBV5-4	NA	TGTGCCAGCAGCTTTCCAGCGGGAAGCACAGATACGCAGTATTTT	CASSFPAGSTDTQYF
NA	TRBJ1-2	TRBV15	NA	TGTGCCACCAGCAGAGATGTGGGGAGTGGCTACACCTTC	CATSRDVGSGYTF
NA	TRBJ1-2	TRBV28	few	TGTGCCAGCAGCTCAGGGGCGGGTCCCTATGGCTACACCTTC	CASSSGAGPYGYTF
TRBD1	TRBJ1-1	TRBV4-3	few	TGCGCCAGCAGCCAAGGAACAGGGGTGTACACTGAAGCTTTCTTT	CASSQGTGVYTEAFF
NA	TRBJ2-7	TRBV7-9	NA	TGTGCCAGCAGCCGAGATCACTACGAGCAGTACTTC	CASSRDHYEQYF
TRBD1	TRBJ2-2	TRBV27	once	TGTGCCAGCACCATAGGACAGGGGTCCGGGGAGCTGTTTTTT	CASTIGQGSGELFF
TRBD2	TRBJ2-1	TRBV5-1	NA	TGCGCCAGCAGCTTTTCACTAGCGGGAGAAACTGAGCAGTTCTTC	CASSFSLAGETEQFF
NA	TRBJ1-4	TRBV5-1	few	TGCGCCAGCAGCTTGGTCCAGGGTGAGAATGAAAAACTGTTTTTT	CASSLVQGENEKLFF
NA	TRBJ2-1	TRBV4-2	NA	TGTGCCAGCAGCCAAGATGGGGCGGGATCCTACAATGAGCAGTTCTTC	CASSQDGAGSYNEQFF
NA	TRBJ2-5	TRBV13	once	TGTGCCAGCAGCTCTAGGCGGCGGGGCCAAGAGACCCAGTACTTC	CASSSRRRGQETQYF
NA	TRBJ1-5	TRBV19	NA	TGTGCCAGTAGAACCTTCGGCGGGGCCCTCAATCAGCCCCAGCATTTT	CASRTFGGALNQPQHF
NA	TRBJ2-7	TRBV14	NA	TGTGCCAGCAGCCAAGGCTCCGGGACAATTGCGGCGACCAGTGGCGAGCAGTACTTC	CASSQGSGTIAATSGEQYF
NA	TRBJ2-7	TRBV4-1	NA	TGCGCCAGCAGCCAAGGGATTCTCCCGCAGGGGCGGGTTACCTACGAGCAGTACTTC	CASSQGILPQGRVTYEQYF
NA	TRBJ2-2	TRBV11-3	NA	TGTGCCAGCAGCGGCGGGACAGAGCCAAACACCGGGGAGCTGTTTTTT	CASSGGTEPNTGELFF
NA	TRBJ1-1	TRBV5-1	NA	TGCGCCAGCAGCTTGTCCCCGGGGAACACTGAAGCTTTCTTT	CASSLSPGNTEAFF
TRBD1	TRBJ2-1	TRBV9	once	TGTGCCAGCAGCGCATCGTTGGACAGGGGGTGGGGGCTAGCGGAAGGGAATGAGCAGTTCTTC	CASSASLDRGWGLAEGNEQFF
TRBD2	TRBJ2-3	TRBV4-3	many	TGCGCCAGCAGCCCACCAAAGAGGGAGGGACCCCGCACAGATACGCAGTATTTT	CASSPPKREGPRTDTQYF
NA	TRBJ2-1	TRBV6-5	NA	TGTGCCAGCAGTTACTCAATCCAGGGCTCCTACAATGAGCAGTTCTTC	CASSYSIQGSYNEQFF
NA	TRBJ2-5	TRBV11-3	NA	TGTGCCAGCAGCTCAGGAGGGGGCCGGGAGACCCAGTACTTC	CASSSGGGRETQYF
TRBD2	TRBJ2-2	TRBV25-1	few	TGTGCCAGCAGTGACCCCGGACTAGCGGGAGGGTGGACCGGGGAGCTGTTTTTT	CASSDPGLAGGWTGELFF